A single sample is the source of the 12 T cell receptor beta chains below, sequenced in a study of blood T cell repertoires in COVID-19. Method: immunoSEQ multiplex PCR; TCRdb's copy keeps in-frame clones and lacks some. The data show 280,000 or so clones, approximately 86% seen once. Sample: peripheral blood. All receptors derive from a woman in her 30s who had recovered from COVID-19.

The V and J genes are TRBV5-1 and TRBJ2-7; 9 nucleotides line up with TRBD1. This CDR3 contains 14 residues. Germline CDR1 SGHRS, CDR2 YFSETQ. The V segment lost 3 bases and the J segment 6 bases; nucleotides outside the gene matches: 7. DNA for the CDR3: TGCGCCAGCAGCTCGGGACAGGGTGTAGGCGAGCAGTACTTC. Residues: CASSSGQGVGEQYF.

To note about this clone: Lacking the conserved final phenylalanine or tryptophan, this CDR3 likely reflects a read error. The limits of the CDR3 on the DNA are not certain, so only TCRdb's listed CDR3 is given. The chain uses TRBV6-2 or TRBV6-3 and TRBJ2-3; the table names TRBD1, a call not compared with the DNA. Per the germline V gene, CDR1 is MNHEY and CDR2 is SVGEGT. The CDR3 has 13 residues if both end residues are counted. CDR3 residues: CASSDNYDPGPQI.

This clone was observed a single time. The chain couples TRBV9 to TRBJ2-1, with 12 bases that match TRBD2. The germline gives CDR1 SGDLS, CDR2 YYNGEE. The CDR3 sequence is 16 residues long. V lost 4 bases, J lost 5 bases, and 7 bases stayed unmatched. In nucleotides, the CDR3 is TGTGCCAGCAGCTCCCGGACTAGCGGGGTGCACAATGAGCAGTTCTTC. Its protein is CASSSRTSGVHNEQFF.

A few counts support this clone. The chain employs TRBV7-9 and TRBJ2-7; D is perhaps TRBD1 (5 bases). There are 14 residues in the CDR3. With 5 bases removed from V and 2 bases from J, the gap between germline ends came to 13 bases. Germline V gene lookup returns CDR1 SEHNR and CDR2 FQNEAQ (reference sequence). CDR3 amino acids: CASSDSTVAYEQYF. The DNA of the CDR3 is TGTGCCAGCAGCGACAGTACAGTGGCCTACGAGCAGTACTTC.

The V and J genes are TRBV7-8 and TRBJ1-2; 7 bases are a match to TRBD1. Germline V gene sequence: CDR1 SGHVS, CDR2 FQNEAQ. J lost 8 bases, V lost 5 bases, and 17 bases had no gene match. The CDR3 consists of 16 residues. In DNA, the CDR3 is TGTGCCAGCAGCAATAGAAGAGACAGGGCCCTCTACGGCTACACCTTC. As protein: CASSNRRDRALYGYTF. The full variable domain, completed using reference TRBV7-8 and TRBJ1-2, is GAGVSQSPRYKVAKRGQDVALRCDPISGHVSLFWYQQALGQGPEFLTYFQNEAQLDKSGLPSDRFFAERPEGSVSTLKIQRTQQEDSAVYLCASSNRRDRALYGYTFGSGTRLTVV.

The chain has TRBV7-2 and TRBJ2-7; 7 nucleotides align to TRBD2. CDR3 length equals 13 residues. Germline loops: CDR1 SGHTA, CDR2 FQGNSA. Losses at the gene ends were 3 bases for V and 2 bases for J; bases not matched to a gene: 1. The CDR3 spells CASSFGTTYEQYF. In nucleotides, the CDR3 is TGTGCCAGCAGCTTCGGGACTACCTACGAGCAGTACTTC.

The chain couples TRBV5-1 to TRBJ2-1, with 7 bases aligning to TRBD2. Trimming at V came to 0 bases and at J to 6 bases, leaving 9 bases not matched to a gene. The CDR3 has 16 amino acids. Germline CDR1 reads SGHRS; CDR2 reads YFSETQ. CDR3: CASSLAWAGALNEQFF. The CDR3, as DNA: TGCGCCAGCAGCTTGGCCTGGGCGGGAGCCCTCAATGAGCAGTTCTTC.

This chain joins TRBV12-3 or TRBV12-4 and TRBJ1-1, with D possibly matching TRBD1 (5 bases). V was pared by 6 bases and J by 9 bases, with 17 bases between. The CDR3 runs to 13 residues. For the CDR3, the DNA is TGTGCCAGCAGCCGCGACGGCCAGGGAAAAGCTTTCTTT. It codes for CASSRDGQGKAFF.

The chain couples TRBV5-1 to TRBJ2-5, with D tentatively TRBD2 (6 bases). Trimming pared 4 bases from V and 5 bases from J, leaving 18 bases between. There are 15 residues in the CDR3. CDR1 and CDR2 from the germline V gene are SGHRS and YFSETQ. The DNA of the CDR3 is TGCGCCAGCAGCGCGGAGGGGAATCCTCAGGAGACCCAGTACTTC. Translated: CASSAEGNPQETQYF.

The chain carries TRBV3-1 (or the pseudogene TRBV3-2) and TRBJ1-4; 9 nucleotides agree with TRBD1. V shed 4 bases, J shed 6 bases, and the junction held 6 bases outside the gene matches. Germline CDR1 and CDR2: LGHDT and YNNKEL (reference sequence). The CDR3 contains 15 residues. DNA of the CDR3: TGTGCCAGCAGCCTGGGACAGGGTAGAGATGAAAAACTGTTTTTT. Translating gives CASSLGQGRDEKLFF.

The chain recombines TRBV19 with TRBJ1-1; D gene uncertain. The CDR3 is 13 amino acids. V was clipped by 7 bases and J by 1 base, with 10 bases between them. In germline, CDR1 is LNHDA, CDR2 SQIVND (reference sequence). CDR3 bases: TGTGCCAGTAACCCGGGGAGGAACACTGAAGCTTTCTTT. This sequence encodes CASNPGRNTEAFF. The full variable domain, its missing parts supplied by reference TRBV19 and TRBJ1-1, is DGGITQSPKYLFRKEGQNVTLSCEQNLNHDAMYWYRQDPGQGLRLIYYSQIVNDFQKGDIAEGYSVSREKKESFPLTVTSAQKNPTAFYLCASNPGRNTEAFFGQGTRLTVV.

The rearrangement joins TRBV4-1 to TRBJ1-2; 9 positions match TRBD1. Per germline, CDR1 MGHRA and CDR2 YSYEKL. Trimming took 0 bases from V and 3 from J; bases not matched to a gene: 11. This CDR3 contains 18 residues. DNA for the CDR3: TGCGCCAGCAGCCAAGATCCCGGGACAGGGATCAGAGACTATGGCTACACCTTC. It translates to CASSQDPGTGIRDYGYTF.